The 9 T cell receptor beta chains below were found in one sample sequenced in a study of T cells after yellow fever vaccination. TCRdb itself ran the 5' RACE reads through MiXCR, one entry per CDR3 protein. Of around 310,000 distinct CDR3 sequences detected, roughly 4.3% appear once; the ten largest clones hold 20% to 25%. This sample comprised PBMCs, obtained 5 days after the yellow fever booster vaccination. These receptors originate from a man between 18 and 35 years old who received the YFV17D yellow fever vaccine.

The J gene is TRBJ2-1, the V gene TRBV12-3 or TRBV12-4, with no clear D. Trimming cost V 3 bases and J 12 bases, with 12 bases left between them. This CDR3 has 12 amino acids. The CDR3 DNA is TGTGCCAGCAGTTTGGGAAGGGTGGGGCAGTTCTTC. Its protein is CASSLGRVGQFF.

In this sample, this clonotype turned up many times. The junction departs from germline at one end; a sequencing error may be responsible. V and J are TRBV4-3 and TRBJ1-1; D unclear. Germline V CDR1 and CDR2: LGHNA, YSLEER. The CDR3 totals 16 residues. The CDR3 nucleotides are TGCGTCAGCAGCCAAGAGATTCAGGTTTTAGGAACTGAAGCTTTCTTT. This codes for CVSSQEIQVLGTEAFF.

This chain uses TRBV15 with TRBJ1-2; D remains ambiguous. Germline V gives CDR1 LNHNV, CDR2 YYDKDF (reference sequence). Trimming took off 0 bases at V and 14 bases at J, with 10 bases between the two ends. CDR3 length equals 11 residues. Written as DNA, the CDR3 is TGTGCCACCAGCAGAGATACCTCCCCTACCTTC. Protein: CATSRDTSPTF.

This clonotype has at least ten counts. In nucleotides, the CDR3 is TGTGCCAGTACGAGAGCGGGGGGCCGGGGCACCGGGGAGCTGTTTTTT. Its protein product is CASTRAGGRGTGELFF. The genes are TRBV19 and TRBJ2-2, with TRBD2 matching 9 bases. J lost 4 bases, V lost 7 bases, and 10 bases had no gene match. Germline assignment: CDR1 LNHDA and CDR2 SQIVND (reference sequence). The CDR3 sequence is 16 residues long.

V usage is TRBV19 and J usage is TRBJ2-5; no firm D call. The CDR3 contains 14 residues. Per germline, CDR1 LNHDA and CDR2 SQIVND (reference sequence). Deletions cut 6 bases from V and 7 bases from J, with 18 bases between. CDR3: CASSLASTSGTQYF. CDR3 in DNA: TGTGCCAGTAGCCTTGCTTCAACCTCTGGGACCCAGTACTTC.

V is TRBV15 and J is TRBJ2-1, with D perhaps matching TRBD1 or TRBD2 (5 bases each). CDR1 and CDR2 (germline): LNHNV, YYDKDF (reference sequence). This CDR3 contains 15 residues. V shed 1 base and J shed 2 bases, with 9 bases lying between them. The chain's CDR3 is CATSRVGAAYNEQFF. DNA of the CDR3: TGTGCCACCAGCAGAGTCGGGGCCGCCTACAATGAGCAGTTCTTC.

CDR3: CASSQVPTAGLNTGELFF. DNA of the CDR3: TGTGCCAGCAGCCAAGTCCCGACTGCGGGGCTCAACACCGGGGAGCTGTTTTTT. The genes are TRBV4-2 and TRBJ2-2; possible D gene TRBD2, 6 bases. Trimming removed 1 base at V and 2 bases at J, with 17 bases between. The CDR3 is 18 residues long. Germline V gene sequence: CDR1 LGHNA, CDR2 YNFKEQ.

This clonotype was detected a few times. This chain connects TRBV4-1 to TRBJ2-3; 8 bases are shared with TRBD1. The junction had 4 bases not matched to a gene; V was cut back by 1 base and J by 1 base. The germline V gene has CDR1 MGHRA and CDR2 YSYEKL. The CDR3 loop spans 16 amino acids. The CDR3 DNA sequence: TGCGCCAGCAGCCAAGCCGACAGGGGAGGCACAGATACGCAGTATTTT. Amino acids: CASSQADRGGTDTQYF.

The table lists this clonotype with many counts. The chain links TRBV12-3 or TRBV12-4 to TRBJ1-2; D remains ambiguous. With 2 bases removed from V and 4 bases from J, the gap between germline ends came to 8 bases. The CDR3 covers 13 residues. The CDR3 nucleotides are TGTGCCAGCAGTTTAATGAGGGTCTATGGCTACACCTTC. This encodes CASSLMRVYGYTF.